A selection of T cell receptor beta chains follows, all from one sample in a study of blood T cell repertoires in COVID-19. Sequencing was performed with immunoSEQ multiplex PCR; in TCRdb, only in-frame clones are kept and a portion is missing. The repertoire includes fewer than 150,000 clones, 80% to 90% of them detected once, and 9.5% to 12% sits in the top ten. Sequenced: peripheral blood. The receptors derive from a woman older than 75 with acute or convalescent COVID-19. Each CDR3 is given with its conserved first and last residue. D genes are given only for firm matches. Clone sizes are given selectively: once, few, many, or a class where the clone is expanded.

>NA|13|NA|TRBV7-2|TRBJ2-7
CAIRAGSSYEQYF
TGTGCCATCAGGGCAGGCAGCTCCTACGAGCAGTACTTC
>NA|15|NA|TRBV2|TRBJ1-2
CASRSPREGEGGYTF
TGTGCCAGCAGATCACCGAGGGAGGGGGAAGGCGGCTACACCTTC
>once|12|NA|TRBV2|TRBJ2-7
CASRLGVHEQYF
TGTGCCAGCAGATTAGGGGTCCACGAGCAGTACTTC
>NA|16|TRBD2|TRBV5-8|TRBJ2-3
CASSTRLAGGTDTQYF
TGTGCCAGCAGCACCCGACTAGCGGGGGGCACAGATACGCAGTATTTT
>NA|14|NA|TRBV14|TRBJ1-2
CASSPIMAGQNYTF
TGTGCCAGCAGCCCTATTATGGCAGGCCAAAACTACACCTTC
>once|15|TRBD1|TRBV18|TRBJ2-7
CASSPPGQGGYEQYF
TGTGCCAGCTCACCACCGGGACAGGGGGGATACGAGCAGTACTTC
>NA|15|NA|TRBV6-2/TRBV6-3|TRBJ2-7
CASSYPDSRFYEQYF
TGTGCCAGCAGTTACCCGGACAGCCGTTTCTACGAGCAGTACTTC
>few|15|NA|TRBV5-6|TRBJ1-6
CASSFWGELNSPLHF
TGTGCCAGCAGCTTCTGGGGGGAGCTCAATTCACCCCTCCACTTT
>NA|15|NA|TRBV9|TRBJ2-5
CASSVSSTYQETQYF
TGTGCCAGCAGCGTATCCTCTACCTACCAAGAGACCCAGTACTTC
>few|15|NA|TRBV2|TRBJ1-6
CASSSDRNYNSPLHF
TGTGCCAGCAGTTCCGACAGGAACTATAATTCACCCCTCCACTTT
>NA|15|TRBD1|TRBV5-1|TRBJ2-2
CASSVDRANTGELFF
TGCGCCAGCAGCGTCGACAGGGCGAACACCGGGGAGCTGTTTTTT
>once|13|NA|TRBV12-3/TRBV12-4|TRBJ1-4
CASSLQAGEKLFF
TGTGCCAGCAGTTTACAGGCGGGAGAAAAACTGTTTTTT
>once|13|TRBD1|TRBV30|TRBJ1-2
CAWSLDRDLGYTF
TGTGCCTGGAGTTTGGACAGGGACTTGGGCTACACCTTC
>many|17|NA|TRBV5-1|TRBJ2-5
CASSPGVTYSSLETQYF
TGCGCCAGCAGCCCCGGGGTTACCTACAGTAGTTTGGAGACCCAGTACTTC
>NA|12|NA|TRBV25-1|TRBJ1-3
CASLSAGNTIYF
TGTGCCAGCCTCTCAGCTGGAAACACCATATATTTT